The T cell receptor (beta chain) under discussion was sequenced for a study of identical twins. Study observations and caveats: Conclusions leaned on cross-sectional statistical analysis and did not track the same donors over time. An excess of low generation probability was shown by twin-shared out-of-frame alpha sequences. The study found that models underestimated out-of-frame TCR alpha sharing in monozygotic twins.

MiXCR, run by TCRdb on the 5' RACE reads, gives a single entry per CDR3 protein. Of approximately 260,000 distinct CDR3 sequences listed, approximately 8.3% are singletons. The CDR3 length is 13 residues. Germline V CDR1 and CDR2: SGHTA, FQGNSA. Between the trimmed V and J ends, which lost 5 bases and 7 bases, there was a span of 14 bases. Turning to this clonotype: The antigen remains undetermined.

The same data also contributed to another study, on yellow fever vaccine responses in identical twins. That source reports: Twins' T cell vaccine responses reportedly looked partly convergent, partly personalized.

This chain connects TRBV7-2 to TRBJ1-2, with D perhaps matching TRBD1 (5 bases). Sequencing used CD8+ T cells sorted from blood. The receptor was derived from a woman under 30 in good health. CDR3 DNA sequence: TGTGCCAGCAGCGGAGAGGGGACCTCTGGCTACACCTTC. It yields the protein CASSGEGTSGYTF.